This entry lists 7 T cell receptor beta chains sequenced from one sample in a study of blood T cell repertoires in COVID-19. Profiling relied on immunoSEQ multiplex PCR, and the TCRdb table lists in-frame clones only, not all of them. The repertoire holds approximately 260,000 clones, with approximately 90% as singletons. What was sequenced was PBMCs or T cells enriched from blood (not recorded which). The receptors here all came from a woman in her forties with acute COVID-19.

The rearrangement uses TRBV6-5 and TRBJ1-1, with D tentatively TRBD1 (5 bases). This CDR3 comprises 14 residues. Germline V gene lookup returns CDR1 MNHEY and CDR2 SVGAGI. V dropped 7 bases and J dropped 3 bases, with 15 bases sitting between them. CDR3 DNA: TGTGCCAGCACCCTTGGTGGAGGGGACACTGAAGCTTTCTTT. This encodes CASTLGGGDTEAFF.

The J gene is TRBJ2-2, the V gene TRBV4-1; D may be TRBD2 (6 bases). CDR1 MGHRA and CDR2 YSYEKL come from the germline V gene. There are 16 residues in the CDR3. The V end was cut by 2 bases, the J end by 1 base, with 11 bases between. The CDR3 DNA is TGCGCCAGCAGCCAACCGGGACTGATGAACACCGGGGAGCTGTTTTTT. Its translation: CASSQPGLMNTGELFF.

The chain joins TRBV10-2 to TRBJ1-4; no firm D call. This CDR3 has 15 amino acids. V gave up 3 bases and J gave up 2 bases, with 10 bases separating them. Germline V gene lookup returns CDR1 WSHSY and CDR2 SAAADI. Here the CDR3 DNA reads TGCGCCAGCAGTGATCTTAAGACTACTAATGAAAAACTGTTTTTT. Protein sequence: CASSDLKTTNEKLFF.

The V call is TRBV28, the J call TRBJ2-6, with 9 nucleotides matching TRBD1. Germline V gene data show CDR1 as MDHEN and CDR2 as SYDVKM. CDR3 length: 18 residues. The trim removed 7 bases at V and 2 bases at J, leaving 12 bases unmatched. The CDR3 reads CASTEWGTGQAGANVLTF. The CDR3 DNA reads as TGTGCCAGCACCGAATGGGGGACAGGGCAGGCTGGGGCCAACGTCCTGACTTTC.

The chain has TRBV9 and TRBJ1-2; 9 positions agree with TRBD1. V dropped 1 base and J dropped 1; count of bases not matched to a gene: 2. Looked up from germline, CDR1 is SGDLS and CDR2 is YYNGEE. The length of the CDR3 is 15 residues. CDR3 sequence (DNA): TGTGCCAGCAGCGTATCGGACAGGGGTAACTATGGCTACACCTTC. It translates to CASSVSDRGNYGYTF.

Only one count was recorded for this clone. The chain combines TRBV6-5 with TRBJ1-1, with a weak D call TRBD1 (5 bases). The CDR3 extends over 16 amino acids. Trimming pared 0 bases from V and 5 bases from J, leaving 16 bases between. The germline V gene has CDR1 MNHEY and CDR2 SVGAGI. The CDR3 reads CASSYSMAGVGTEAFF. The CDR3 DNA sequence: TGTGCCAGCAGTTACTCGATGGCGGGGGTCGGGACTGAAGCTTTCTTT.

The CDR3 reads CASKTGGGGDEQYF. Written as DNA, the CDR3 is TGTGCCAGCAAAACAGGGGGCGGTGGCGACGAGCAGTACTTC. V is TRBV18 and J is TRBJ2-7; TRBD1 matches 9 bases. This CDR3 has 14 residues. CDR1 is KGHSH and CDR2 is LQKENI in the germline V gene. The V gene end was trimmed by 8 bases and the J gene end by 5 bases; junction bases not matched to a gene: 10.